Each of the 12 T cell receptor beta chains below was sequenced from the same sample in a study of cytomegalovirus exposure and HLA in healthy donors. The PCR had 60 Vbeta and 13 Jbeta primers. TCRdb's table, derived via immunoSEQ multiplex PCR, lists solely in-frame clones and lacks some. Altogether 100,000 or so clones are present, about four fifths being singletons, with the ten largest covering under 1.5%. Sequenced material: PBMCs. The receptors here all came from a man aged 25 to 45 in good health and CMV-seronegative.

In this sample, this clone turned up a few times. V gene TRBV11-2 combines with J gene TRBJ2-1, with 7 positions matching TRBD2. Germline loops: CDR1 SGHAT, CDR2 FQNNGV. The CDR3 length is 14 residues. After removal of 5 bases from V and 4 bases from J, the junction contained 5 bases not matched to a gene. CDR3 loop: CASSGLRGYNEQFF. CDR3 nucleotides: TGTGCCAGCAGCGGCCTGCGGGGGTACAATGAGCAGTTCTTC.

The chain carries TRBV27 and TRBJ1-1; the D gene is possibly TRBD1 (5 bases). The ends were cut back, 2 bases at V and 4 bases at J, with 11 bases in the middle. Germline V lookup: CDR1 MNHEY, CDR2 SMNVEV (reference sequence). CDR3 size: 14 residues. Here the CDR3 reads CASSLKGGVTEAFF. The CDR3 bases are TGTGCCAGCAGTTTAAAAGGAGGGGTCACTGAAGCTTTCTTT.

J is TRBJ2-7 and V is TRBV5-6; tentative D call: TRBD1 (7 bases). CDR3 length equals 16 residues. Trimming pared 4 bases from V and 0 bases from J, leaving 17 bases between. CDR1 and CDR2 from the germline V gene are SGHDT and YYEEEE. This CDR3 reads CASSGGRDSYSYEQYF. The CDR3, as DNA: TGTGCCAGCAGCGGCGGGCGGGACAGTTACTCCTACGAGCAGTACTTC. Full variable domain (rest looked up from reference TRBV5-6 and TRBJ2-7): DAGVTQSPTHLIKTRGQQVTLRCSPKSGHDTVSWYQQALGQGPQFIFQYYEEEERQRGNFPDRFSGHQFPNYSSELNVNALLLGDSALYLCASSGGRDSYSYEQYFGPGTRLTVT.

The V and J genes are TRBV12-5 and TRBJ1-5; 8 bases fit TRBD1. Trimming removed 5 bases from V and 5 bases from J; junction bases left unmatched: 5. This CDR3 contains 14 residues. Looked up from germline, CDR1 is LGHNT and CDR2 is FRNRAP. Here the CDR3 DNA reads TGTGCTAGTGGTCTTGACAGGGGTTATCAGCCCCAGCATTTT. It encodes CASGLDRGYQPQHF.

This chain's CDR3 is CASRSDFWGTDTQYF. In DNA form, the CDR3 reads TGTGCCAGCAGATCGGACTTCTGGGGCACAGATACGCAGTATTTT. V usage is TRBV27 and J usage is TRBJ2-3; TRBD2 is a possible D gene (5 bases). Trimming took 6 bases from V and 1 from J, leaving 14 bases between them. The CDR3 runs 15 residues. Germline lookup yields CDR1 MNHEY and CDR2 SMNVEV (reference sequence).

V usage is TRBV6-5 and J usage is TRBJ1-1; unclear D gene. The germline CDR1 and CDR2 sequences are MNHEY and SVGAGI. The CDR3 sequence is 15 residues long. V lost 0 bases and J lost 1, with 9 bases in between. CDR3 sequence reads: CASSYSRAGNTEAFF. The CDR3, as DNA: TGTGCCAGCAGTTACTCGAGGGCGGGGAACACTGAAGCTTTCTTT.

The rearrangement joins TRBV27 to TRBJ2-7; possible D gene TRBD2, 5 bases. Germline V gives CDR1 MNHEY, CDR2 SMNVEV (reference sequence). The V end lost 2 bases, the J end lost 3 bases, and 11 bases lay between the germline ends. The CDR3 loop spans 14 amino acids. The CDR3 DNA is TGTGCCAGCAGTTTAGAGCAAGAGGGCTACGAGCAGTACTTC. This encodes CASSLEQEGYEQYF.

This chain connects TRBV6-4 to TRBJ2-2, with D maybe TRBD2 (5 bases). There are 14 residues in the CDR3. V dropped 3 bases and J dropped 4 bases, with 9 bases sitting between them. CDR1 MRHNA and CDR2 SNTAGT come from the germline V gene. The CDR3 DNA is TGTGCCAGCAGTGAGGCGGGTGTCACCGGGGAGCTGTTTTTT. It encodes CASSEAGVTGELFF.

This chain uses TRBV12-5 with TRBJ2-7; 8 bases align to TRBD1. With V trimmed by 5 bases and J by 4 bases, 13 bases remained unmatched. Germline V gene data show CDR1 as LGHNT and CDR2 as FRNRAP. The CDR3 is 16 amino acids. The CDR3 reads CASGTREMGQVYEQYF. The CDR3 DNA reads TGTGCTAGTGGTACTAGGGAAATGGGACAGGTATACGAGCAGTACTTC. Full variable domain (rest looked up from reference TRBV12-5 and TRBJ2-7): DARVTQTPRHKVTEMGQEVTMRCQPILGHNTVFWYRQTMMQGLELLAYFRNRAPLDDSGMPKDRFSAEMPDATLATLKIQPSEPRDSAVYFCASGTREMGQVYEQYFGPGTRLTVT.

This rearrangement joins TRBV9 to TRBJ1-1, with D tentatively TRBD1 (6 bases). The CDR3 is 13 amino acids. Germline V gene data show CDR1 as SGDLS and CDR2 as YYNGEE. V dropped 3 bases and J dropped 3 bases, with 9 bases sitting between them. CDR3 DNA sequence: TGTGCCAGCAGCGGTGGACAGTACACTGAAGCTTTCTTT. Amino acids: CASSGGQYTEAFF.

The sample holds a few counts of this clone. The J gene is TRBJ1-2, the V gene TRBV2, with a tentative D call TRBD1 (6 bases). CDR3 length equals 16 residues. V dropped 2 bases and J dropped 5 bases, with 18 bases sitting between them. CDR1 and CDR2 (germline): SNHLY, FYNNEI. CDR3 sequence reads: CASSESHATGEYGYTF. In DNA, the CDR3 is TGTGCCAGCAGTGAAAGCCACGCGACAGGAGAATATGGCTACACCTTC. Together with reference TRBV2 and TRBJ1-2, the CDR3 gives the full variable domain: EPEVTQTPSHQVTQMGQEVILRCVPISNHLYFYWYRQILGQKVEFLVSFYNNEISEKSEIFDDQFSVERPDGSNFTLKIRSTKLEDSAMYFCASSESHATGEYGYTFGSGTRLTVV.

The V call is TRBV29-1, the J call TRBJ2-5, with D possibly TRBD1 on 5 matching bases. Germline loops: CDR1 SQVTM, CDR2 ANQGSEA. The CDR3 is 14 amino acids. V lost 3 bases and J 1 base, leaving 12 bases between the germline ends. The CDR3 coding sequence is TGCAGCGTTGATAATGCCAGGGTCCAAGAGACCCAGTACTTC. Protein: CSVDNARVQETQYF.